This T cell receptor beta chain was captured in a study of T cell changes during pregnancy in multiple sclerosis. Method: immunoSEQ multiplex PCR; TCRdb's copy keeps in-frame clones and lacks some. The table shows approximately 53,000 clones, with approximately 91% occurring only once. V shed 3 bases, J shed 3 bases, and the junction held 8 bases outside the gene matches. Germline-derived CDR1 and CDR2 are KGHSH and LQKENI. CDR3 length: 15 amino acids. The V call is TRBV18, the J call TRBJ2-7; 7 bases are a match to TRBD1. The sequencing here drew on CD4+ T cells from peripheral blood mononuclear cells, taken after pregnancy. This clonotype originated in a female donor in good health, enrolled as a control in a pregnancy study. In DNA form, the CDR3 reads TGTGCCAGCTCACCTTCGAGGGACAGCATCTACGAGCAGTACTTC. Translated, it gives CASSPSRDSIYEQYF.